This entry lists 17 T cell receptor beta chains sequenced from one sample in a study of shared clonotypes between healthy human individuals (dated by TCRdb to the early 2020s). The library came from the immunoSEQ multiplex PCR assay. What TCRdb holds here is the immuneACCESS table cut down to in-frame rearrangements. Part of the clones is not present; checked against another copy, under half of the missing clones reflect an unresolved V gene, and the others are unexplained. Counted in this sample were about 2,200,000 clones; roughly 91% of them appeared once. The top ten constitute under 2% of the sample. For the CD8 naive samples, CD45RO-negative cells were positively selected for CCR7, yielding a CD45RA+CCR7+ population from which TemRA cells were excluded. Sequences were obtained from naive CD8+ T cells from PBMCs. The cell subset or site label corresponds to: CD45RA+CCR7+. The receptors were gathered from a man younger than 35 in good health. Some clones in this sample may be carry-over from other donors' samples.

This clone was found once. This chain's CDR3 is CASSLTGTFNEKLFF. The CDR3 nucleotides read TGTGCCAGCAGTTTAACAGGGACTTTTAATGAAAAACTGTTTTTT. The chain recombines TRBV27 with TRBJ1-4, with D perhaps TRBD1 (6 bases). The CDR3 contains 15 residues. Germline values: CDR1 MNHEY, CDR2 SMNVEV (reference sequence). Between the trimmed V and J ends, which lost 2 bases and 4 bases, there was a span of 11 bases.

J is TRBJ2-7 and V is TRBV5-1; 10 positions agree with TRBD2. This CDR3 region has 16 residues. Germline assignment: CDR1 SGHRS and CDR2 YFSETQ. V shed 3 bases and J 2 bases; nucleotides not matched to a gene: 8. In DNA form, the CDR3 reads TGCGCCAGCAGCTCGCCCTTAGCGGGAGGCACCTACGAGCAGTACTTC. Residues: CASSSPLAGGTYEQYF.

This chain uses TRBV29-1 with TRBJ1-2; TRBD1 aligns across 8 bases. The CDR3 covers 15 residues. V shed 2 bases, J shed 4 bases, and the junction held 9 bases outside the gene matches. The germline V gene encodes CDR1 SQVTM and CDR2 ANQGSEA. In DNA, the CDR3 is TGCAGCGTTGAATCCCCGACAGGGGAGCCCTATGGCTACACCTTC. Translating gives CSVESPTGEPYGYTF.

This sequence joins TRBV6-1 and TRBJ1-1, with D unresolved. Germline V gene sequence: CDR1 MNHNS, CDR2 SASEGT. V was cut by 4 bases and J by 4 bases, with 16 bases left in between. The CDR3 spans 15 residues. The CDR3 loop reads CASSGDGRLITEAFF. The CDR3 DNA follows: TGTGCCAGCAGTGGTGACGGACGACTTATCACTGAAGCTTTCTTT.

Remarks on this clone: At the DNA level, this CDR3 is encoded by other sequences in the same sample as well. The chain couples TRBV27 to TRBJ2-7; 8 bases agree with TRBD1. V shed 3 bases, J shed 4 bases, and the junction held 5 bases outside the gene matches. Germline V gene lookup returns CDR1 MNHEY and CDR2 SMNVEV (reference sequence). This CDR3 contains 14 residues. The CDR3 DNA is TGTGCCAGCAGTTTCAGGGACAGGCTTTACGAGCAGTACTTC. Translating gives CASSFRDRLYEQYF.

This clone appeared a few times. The chain recombines TRBV30 with TRBJ1-1; unclear D gene. Germline V gives CDR1 GTSNPN, CDR2 SVGIG (reference sequence). Trimming pared 0 bases from V and 4 bases from J, leaving 6 bases between. CDR3 length: 12 residues. CDR3 sequence reads: CAWSVVATEAFF. CDR3 DNA sequence: TGTGCCTGGAGTGTAGTAGCCACTGAAGCTTTCTTT.

The chain recombines TRBV5-4 with TRBJ2-2, with D unclear. This CDR3 is built from 15 residues. The V gene's germline CDR1 is SGHNT and CDR2 YYREEE (reference sequence). V lost 4 bases and J lost 7, with 17 bases in between. The CDR3 DNA follows: TGTGCCAGCAGCCCGGACGGGCAAGAGGACGGGGAGCTGTTTTTT. Translation gives CASSPDGQEDGELFF.

The chain employs TRBV4-1 and TRBJ1-4, with D possibly TRBD1 on 6 matching bases. Germline CDR1 reads MGHRA; CDR2 reads YSYEKL. CDR3 length equals 15 residues. Trimming took off 4 bases at V and 9 bases at J, with 18 bases between the two ends. Here the CDR3 DNA reads TGCGCCAGCAGCCTAGGCGGGACATGGGTTAAAAAACTGTTTTTT. Protein sequence: CASSLGGTWVKKLFF.

This clone was seen just once. The J gene is TRBJ1-4, the V gene TRBV7-8; D unclear. Germline loops: CDR1 SGHVS, CDR2 FQNEAQ. The V end was cut by 5 bases, the J end by 3 bases, with 10 bases between. CDR3 length: 14 residues. The CDR3 region is CASSRMGSNEKLFF. The CDR3 nucleotides read TGTGCCAGCAGCCGTATGGGGTCTAATGAAAAACTGTTTTTT. The full variable domain, in which reference TRBV7-8 and TRBJ1-4 provide the parts outside the CDR3, is GAGVSQSPRYKVAKRGQDVALRCDPISGHVSLFWYQQALGQGPEFLTYFQNEAQLDKSGLPSDRFFAERPEGSVSTLKIQRTQQEDSAVYLCASSRMGSNEKLFFGSGTQLSVL.

V usage is TRBV5-1 and J usage is TRBJ2-7; D might be TRBD2 (5 bases). The germline V and J ends were trimmed by 4 bases and 1 base, with 12 bases remaining between them. CDR1 and CDR2 from the germline V gene are SGHRS and YFSETQ. CDR3 length: 14 amino acids. The CDR3: CASSLDWRSYEQYF. The CDR3 nucleotides are TGCGCCAGCAGCCTGGACTGGAGGTCCTACGAGCAGTACTTC. The full variable domain, with the rest looked up from reference TRBV5-1 and TRBJ2-7, is KAGVTQTPRYLIKTRGQQVTLSCSPISGHRSVSWYQQTPGQGLQFLFEYFSETQRNKGNFPGRFSGRQFSNSRSEMNVSTLELGDSALYLCASSLDWRSYEQYFGPGTRLTVT.

J is TRBJ2-3 and V is TRBV30, with no clear D. The CDR3 is 16 residues long. Germline CDR1 reads GTSNPN; CDR2 reads SVGIG (reference sequence). V was trimmed by 0 bases and J by 2 bases, leaving 15 bases between them. CDR3 nucleotide sequence: TGTGCCTGGAGTGTAGTGGTCTCACGGGTCACAGATACGCAGTATTTT. It specifies CAWSVVVSRVTDTQYF.

The chain has TRBV7-3 and TRBJ2-1; perhaps TRBD2 as D (5 bases). Germline V gene data show CDR1 as SGHTA and CDR2 as FQGTGA. Trimming stripped 5 bases from V and 3 bases from J, with 14 bases between. The CDR3 is 15 amino acids. CDR3 residues: CASSPGNLNYNEQFF. The CDR3 bases are TGTGCCAGCAGCCCGGGGAATCTGAACTACAATGAGCAGTTCTTC.

This chain uses TRBV13 with TRBJ2-1, with D possibly TRBD2 on 6 matching bases. V gave up 0 bases and J gave up 0 bases, with 12 bases separating them. The CDR3 length is 17 residues. CDR1 is PRHDT and CDR2 is FYEKMQ in the germline V gene (reference sequence). CDR3: CASSLGLGGTSYNEQFF. The CDR3 region has the DNA TGTGCCAGCAGCTTAGGCCTAGGCGGGACCTCCTACAATGAGCAGTTCTTC. Looking up the rest from reference TRBV13 and TRBJ2-1 gives the full variable domain: AAGVIQSPRHLIKEKRETATLKCYPIPRHDTVYWYQQGPGQDPQFLISFYEKMQSDKGSIPDRFSAQQFSDYHSELNMSSLELGDSALYFCASSLGLGGTSYNEQFFGPGTRLTVL.

This clone has only one observation. The J gene is TRBJ2-7, the V gene TRBV13; TRBD1 aligns across 11 bases. V was pared by 10 bases and J by 5 bases, with 13 bases of the junction left unmatched. CDR3 length equals 15 residues. Germline V gives CDR1 PRHDT, CDR2 FYEKMQ (reference sequence). The DNA for the CDR3 is TGTGCCACCTCACAATCCGGACAGGGGGCCCACGAGCAGTACTTC. Protein sequence: CATSQSGQGAHEQYF.

The chain carries TRBV11-3 and TRBJ2-1; 7 bases match TRBD2. Germline CDR1 SGHNT, CDR2 YENEEA. V was pared by 3 bases and J by 3 bases, with 11 bases of the junction left unmatched. There are 17 residues in the CDR3. As DNA, the CDR3 is TGTGCCAGCAGCTTCCCCCACGCGGGGGAGGGCTACAATGAGCAGTTCTTC. Its protein product is CASSFPHAGEGYNEQFF.

The chain carries TRBV28 and TRBJ2-3, with unresolved D. In germline, CDR1 is MDHEN, CDR2 SYDVKM. The V end lost 2 bases, the J end lost 1 base, and 13 bases lay between the germline ends. CDR3 length: 16 amino acids. CDR3 loop: CASSLIYLRRTDTQYF. CDR3 sequence (DNA): TGTGCCAGCAGTTTAATCTATTTACGACGCACAGATACGCAGTATTTT.

This clone was seen just once. The gene calls are TRBV27 and TRBJ2-2; 9 positions agree with TRBD1. The CDR3 is 15 residues long. Germline V CDR1 and CDR2: MNHEY, SMNVEV (reference sequence). With 4 bases clipped from V and 5 bases from J, the junction kept 5 bases outside the gene matches. CDR3 sequence: CASSSDRGWTGELFF. As DNA, the CDR3 is TGTGCCAGCAGTTCGGACAGGGGATGGACCGGGGAGCTGTTTTTT.